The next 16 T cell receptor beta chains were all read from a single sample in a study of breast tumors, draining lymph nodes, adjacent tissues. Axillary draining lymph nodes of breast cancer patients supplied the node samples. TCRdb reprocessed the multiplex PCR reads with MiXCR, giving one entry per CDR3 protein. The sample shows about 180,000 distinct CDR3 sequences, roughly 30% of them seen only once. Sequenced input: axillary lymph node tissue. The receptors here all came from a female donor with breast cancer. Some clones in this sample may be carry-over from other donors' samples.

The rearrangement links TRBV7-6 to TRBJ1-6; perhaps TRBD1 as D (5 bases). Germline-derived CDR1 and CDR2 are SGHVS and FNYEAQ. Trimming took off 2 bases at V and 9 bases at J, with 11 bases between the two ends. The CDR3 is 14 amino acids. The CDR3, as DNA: TGTGCCAGCAGCTTAAGAGGGGCAAGTTCACCCCTCCACTTT. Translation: CASSLRGASSPLHF.

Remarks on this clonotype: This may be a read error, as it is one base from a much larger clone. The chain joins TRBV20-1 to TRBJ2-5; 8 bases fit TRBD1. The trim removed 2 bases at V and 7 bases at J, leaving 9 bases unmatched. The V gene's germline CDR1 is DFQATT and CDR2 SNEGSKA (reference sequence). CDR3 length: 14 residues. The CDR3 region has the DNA TGCAGTGCTAGACAGAGGACAGGGCGGGCGACCCAGTACTTC. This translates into CSARQRTGRATQYF.

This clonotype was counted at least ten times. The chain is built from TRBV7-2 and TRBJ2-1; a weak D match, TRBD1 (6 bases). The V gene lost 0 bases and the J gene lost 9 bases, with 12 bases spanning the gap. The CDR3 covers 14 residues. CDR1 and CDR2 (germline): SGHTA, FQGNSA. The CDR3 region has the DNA TGTGCCAGCAGCTTAGCACAGGGTTTTAGTGAGCAGTTCTTC. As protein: CASSLAQGFSEQFF.

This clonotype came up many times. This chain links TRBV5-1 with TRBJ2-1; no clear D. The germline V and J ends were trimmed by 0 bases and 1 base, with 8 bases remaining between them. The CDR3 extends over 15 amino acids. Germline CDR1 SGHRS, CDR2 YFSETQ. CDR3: CASSLVGESYNEQFF. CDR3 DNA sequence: TGCGCCAGCAGCTTGGTTGGGGAATCCTACAATGAGCAGTTCTTC.

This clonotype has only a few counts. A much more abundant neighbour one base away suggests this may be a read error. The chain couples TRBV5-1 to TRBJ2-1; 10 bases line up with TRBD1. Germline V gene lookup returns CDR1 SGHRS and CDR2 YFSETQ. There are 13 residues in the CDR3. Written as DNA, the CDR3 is TGCGCCAGCAGTACGACAGGGGGCGATGACCAGTTCTTC. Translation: CASSTTGGDDQFF.

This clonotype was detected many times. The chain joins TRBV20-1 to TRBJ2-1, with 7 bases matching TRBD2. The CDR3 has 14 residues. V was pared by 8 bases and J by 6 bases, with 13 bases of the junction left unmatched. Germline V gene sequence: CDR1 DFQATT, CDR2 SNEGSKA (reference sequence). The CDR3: CSLLSSGATNEQFF. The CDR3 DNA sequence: TGCAGTCTTCTCTCTAGCGGAGCCACCAATGAGCAGTTCTTC.

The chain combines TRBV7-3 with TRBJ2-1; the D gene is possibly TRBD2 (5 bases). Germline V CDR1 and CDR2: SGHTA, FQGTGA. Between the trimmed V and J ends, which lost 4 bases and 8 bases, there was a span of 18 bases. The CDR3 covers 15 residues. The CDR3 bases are TGTGCCAGCAGCTCTTTAGCGACAAAGGGCGATGAGCAGTTCTTC. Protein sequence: CASSSLATKGDEQFF.

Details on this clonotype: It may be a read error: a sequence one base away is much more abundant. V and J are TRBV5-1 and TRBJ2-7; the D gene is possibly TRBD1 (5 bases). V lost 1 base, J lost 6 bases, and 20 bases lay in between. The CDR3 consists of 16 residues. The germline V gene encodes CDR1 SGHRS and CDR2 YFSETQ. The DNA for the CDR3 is TGCGCCAGCAGCTTGATACATCAGGGATTCCGCAGCGAGCAGTACTTC. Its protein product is CASSLIHQGFRSEQYF.

The CDR3 coding sequence is TGTGCCATATCCGGGACTGCTGGCTACACCTTC. Translated, it gives CAISGTAGYTF. The V and J genes are TRBV10-3 and TRBJ1-2; possibly TRBD1 for D (5 bases). CDR1 is ENHRY, CDR2 SYGVKD, per germline. V was cut by 9 bases and J by 7 bases, with 12 bases left in between. The length of the CDR3 is 11 residues.

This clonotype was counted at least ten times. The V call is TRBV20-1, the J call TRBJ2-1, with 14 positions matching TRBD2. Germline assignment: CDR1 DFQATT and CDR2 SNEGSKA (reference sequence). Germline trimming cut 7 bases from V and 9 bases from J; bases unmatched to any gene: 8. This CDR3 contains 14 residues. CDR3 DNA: TGCAGTGGACATGGGACTAGCGGGAGCGGTGAGCAGTTCTTC. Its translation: CSGHGTSGSGEQFF.

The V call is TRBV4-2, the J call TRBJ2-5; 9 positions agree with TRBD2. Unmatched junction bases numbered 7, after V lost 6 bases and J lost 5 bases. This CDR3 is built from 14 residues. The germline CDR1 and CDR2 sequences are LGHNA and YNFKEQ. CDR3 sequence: CASSKGTSRETQYF. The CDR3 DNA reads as TGTGCCAGCAGTAAAGGGACTAGCAGGGAGACCCAGTACTTC.

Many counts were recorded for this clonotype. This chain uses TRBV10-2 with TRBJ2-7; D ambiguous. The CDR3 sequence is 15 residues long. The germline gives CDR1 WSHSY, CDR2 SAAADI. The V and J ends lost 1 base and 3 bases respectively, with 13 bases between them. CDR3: CASSEYVGRDYEQYF. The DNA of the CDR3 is TGCGCCAGCAGTGAGTACGTCGGCAGAGACTACGAGCAGTACTTC.

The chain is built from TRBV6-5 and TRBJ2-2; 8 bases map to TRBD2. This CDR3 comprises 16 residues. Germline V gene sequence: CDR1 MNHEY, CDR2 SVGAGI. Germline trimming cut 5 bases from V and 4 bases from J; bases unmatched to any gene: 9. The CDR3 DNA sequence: TGTGCCAGCAGTCACGGTGCGGGAGGAGGCACCGGGGAGCTGTTTTTT. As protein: CASSHGAGGGTGELFF.

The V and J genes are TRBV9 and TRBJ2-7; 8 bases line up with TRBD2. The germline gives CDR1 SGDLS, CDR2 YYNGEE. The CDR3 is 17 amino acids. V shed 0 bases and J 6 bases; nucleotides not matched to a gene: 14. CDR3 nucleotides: TGTGCCAGCAGCGTAGAGTTCGGGGGGGCCTCTACCTCCGAGCAGTACTTC. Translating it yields CASSVEFGGASTSEQYF.

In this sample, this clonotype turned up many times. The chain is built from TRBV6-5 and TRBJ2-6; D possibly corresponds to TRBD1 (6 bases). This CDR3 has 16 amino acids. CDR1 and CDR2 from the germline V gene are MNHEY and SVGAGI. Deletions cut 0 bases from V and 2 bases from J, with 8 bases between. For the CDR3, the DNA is TGTGCCAGCAGTTACTCGAGGGGGACTGGGGCCAACGTCCTGACTTTC. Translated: CASSYSRGTGANVLTF.

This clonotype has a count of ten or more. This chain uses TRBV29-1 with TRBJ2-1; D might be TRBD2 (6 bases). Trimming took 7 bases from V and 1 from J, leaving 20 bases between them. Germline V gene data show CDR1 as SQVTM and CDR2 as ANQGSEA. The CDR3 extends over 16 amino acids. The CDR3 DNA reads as TGCAGCGCCGCAGGGACTTCCGGACGTTCCTACAATGAGCAGTTCTTC. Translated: CSAAGTSGRSYNEQFF.